These 20 T cell receptor beta chains came from one sample sequenced in a study of long-term antiretroviral therapy in people with HIV. The authors ran the immunoSEQ assay, v3.0, at survey level. Profiled with immunoSEQ multiplex PCR; TCRdb holds only in-frame clones, not every one. The sample has around 30,000 clones; about 94% are singletons. Sequencing used unsorted PBMCs, obtained about 7.2 years after starting antiretroviral therapy. These receptors were collected from a middle-aged man with HIV.

The CDR3 here is CASSPLSGGGDTQYF. CDR3 DNA: TGTGCCAGCAGTCCCCTGAGCGGGGGAGGGGATACGCAGTATTTT. The chain carries TRBV6-5 and TRBJ2-3; 8 bases fit TRBD2. CDR1 is MNHEY and CDR2 is SVGAGI in the germline V gene. This CDR3 region has 15 residues. J lost 6 bases, V lost 5 bases, and 10 bases had no gene match.

The gene calls are TRBV7-2 and TRBJ1-1; no clear D gene. Germline V CDR1 and CDR2: SGHTA, FQGNSA. The CDR3 loop spans 14 amino acids. With 6 bases removed from V and 0 bases from J, the gap between germline ends came to 11 bases. The chain's CDR3 is CASRSSVLNTEAFF. The CDR3 nucleotides read TGTGCCAGCAGGAGCAGCGTATTGAACACTGAAGCTTTCTTT.

The rearrangement uses TRBV9 and TRBJ1-3; 9 bases are shared with TRBD1. CDR3 length equals 17 residues. The germline CDR1 and CDR2 sequences are SGDLS and YYNGEE. Trimming removed 4 bases from V and 1 base from J; junction bases left unmatched: 9. As DNA, the CDR3 is TGTGCCAGCAGCATTGGGGACAGGGAAAGGTCTGGAAACACCATATATTTT. This encodes CASSIGDRERSGNTIYF.

J is TRBJ2-7 and V is TRBV6-5, with TRBD1 identical over 12 bases. With V trimmed by 3 bases and J by 6 bases, 6 bases remained unmatched. Per germline, CDR1 MNHEY and CDR2 SVGAGI. This CDR3 is built from 15 residues. For the CDR3, the DNA is TGTGCCAGCAGTTATTCCGGGACAGGGGGCGCCGAGCAGTACTTC. Residues: CASSYSGTGGAEQYF.

This rearrangement joins TRBV6-6 to TRBJ2-1, with 7 bases that match TRBD1. The CDR3 has 14 amino acids. Germline V lookup: CDR1 MNHNY, CDR2 SVGAGI (reference sequence). J was trimmed by 9 bases and V by 0 bases; bases with no gene match: 5. CDR3 protein: CASSYSKGAGEQFF. For the CDR3, the DNA is TGTGCCAGCAGTTACTCAAAGGGGGCGGGTGAGCAGTTCTTC.

The chain carries TRBV5-1 and TRBJ2-7; D gene uncertain. CDR3 length equals 11 residues. Between the trimmed V and J ends, which lost 6 bases and 5 bases, there was a span of 9 bases. CDR1 is SGHRS and CDR2 is YFSETQ in the germline V gene. The CDR3 nucleotides are TGCGCCAGCACCCCTTCGGACGAGCAGTACTTC. Residues: CASTPSDEQYF.

This clone has a handful of counts. This rearrangement joins TRBV7-8 to TRBJ1-2; 7 bases are shared with TRBD1. The V segment lost 5 bases and the J segment 0 bases; nucleotides outside the gene matches: 6. CDR1 SGHVS and CDR2 FQNEAQ come from the germline V gene. This CDR3 spans 15 amino acids. The CDR3 loop reads CASSTRTGANYGYTF. For the CDR3, the DNA is TGTGCCAGCAGCACGCGGACAGGTGCTAACTATGGCTACACCTTC.

The V call is TRBV7-2, the J call TRBJ1-1, with 7 bases matching TRBD1. Germline V gives CDR1 SGHTA, CDR2 FQGNSA. V lost 6 bases and J lost 3; bases outside the gene matches: 10. This CDR3 has 15 amino acids. The DNA for the CDR3 is TGTGCCAGCAGTTGGGGAGGGGGCCGGGACACTGAAGCTTTCTTT. It encodes CASSWGGGRDTEAFF.

V is TRBV4-2 and J is TRBJ2-4, with unresolved D. The CDR3 is made up of 17 amino acids. V shed 4 bases and J shed 0 bases, with 16 bases lying between them. Germline V gene sequence: CDR1 LGHNA, CDR2 YNFKEQ. The CDR3 protein is CASSPLSTGLAKNIQYF. CDR3 nucleotides: TGTGCCAGCAGCCCCCTCTCTACGGGTCTAGCCAAAAACATTCAGTACTTC.

The V and J genes are TRBV5-6 and TRBJ2-1; TRBD1 aligns across 9 bases. The CDR3 is 19 residues long. Germline values: CDR1 SGHDT, CDR2 YYEEEE. V lost 0 bases and J lost 0; bases outside the gene matches: 10. The CDR3 spells CASSLEGQGSGSSYNEQFF. The CDR3 coding sequence is TGTGCCAGCAGCTTGGAGGGACAGGGATCGGGAAGCTCCTACAATGAGCAGTTCTTC.

The V gene is TRBV2, the J gene TRBJ1-3; D not certain. V was pared by 1 base and J by 4 bases, with 8 bases between. Germline V CDR1 and CDR2: SNHLY, FYNNEI. The CDR3 sequence is 14 residues long. CDR3 DNA: TGTGCCAGCAGTGAAGGTATCTCCGGAAACACCATATATTTT. It specifies CASSEGISGNTIYF.

The CDR3 here is CASSYSEGRANSPLHF. For the CDR3, the DNA is TGTGCCAGCAGTTACTCGGAAGGCAGGGCGAATTCACCCCTCCACTTT. The chain combines TRBV6-5 with TRBJ1-6; tentatively, D is TRBD1 (5 bases). The V end lost 0 bases, the J end lost 7 bases, and 13 bases lay between the germline ends. From germline, CDR1 is MNHEY and CDR2 SVGAGI. The CDR3 covers 16 residues.

The V gene is TRBV11-2, the J gene TRBJ2-7, with D unresolved. The germline gives CDR1 SGHAT, CDR2 FQNNGV. The CDR3 is 13 amino acids. Trimming took 3 bases from V and 2 from J, leaving 8 bases between them. For the CDR3, the DNA is TGTGCCAGCAGCTTCGGCGCGGCCTACGAGCAGTACTTC. Protein: CASSFGAAYEQYF.

The chain combines TRBV7-9 with TRBJ1-1; no firm D call. With 1 base removed from V and 7 bases from J, the gap between germline ends came to 7 bases. Per germline, CDR1 SEHNR and CDR2 FQNEAQ (reference sequence). CDR3 length: 12 amino acids. The CDR3 sequence: CASSLDAGEAFF. In nucleotides, the CDR3 is TGTGCCAGCAGCTTAGATGCTGGTGAAGCTTTCTTT.

The V call is TRBV28, the J call TRBJ2-4; D may be TRBD1 or TRBD2 (5 bases each). The CDR3 extends over 15 amino acids. The germline V gene has CDR1 MDHEN and CDR2 SYDVKM. The V end lost 2 bases, the J end lost 1 base, and 9 bases lay between the germline ends. The chain's CDR3 is CASSLPGTAKNIQYF. CDR3 nucleotide sequence: TGTGCCAGCAGTTTACCAGGGACCGCCAAAAACATTCAGTACTTC. Combining the CDR3 with reference TRBV28 and TRBJ2-4 gives the whole variable domain DVKVTQSSRYLVKRTGEKVFLECVQDMDHENMFWYRQDPGLGLRLIYFSYDVKMKEKGDIPEGYSVSREKKERFSLILESASTNQTSMYLCASSLPGTAKNIQYFGAGTRLSVL.

The chain carries TRBV10-2 and TRBJ2-7; TRBD1 is a possible D gene (6 bases). Germline V CDR1 and CDR2: WSHSY, SAAADI. V lost 6 bases and J 5 bases, leaving 14 bases between the germline ends. CDR3 length: 13 residues. The CDR3 DNA is TGCGCCAGCAGCGCCTCGACAGGCAACGAGCAGTACTTC. As protein: CASSASTGNEQYF.

V usage is TRBV6-1 and J usage is TRBJ1-2, with D tentatively TRBD1 (6 bases). The CDR3 length is 15 residues. V was shortened by 2 bases and J by 4 bases, with 14 bases between the two germline ends. CDR1 and CDR2 from the germline V gene are MNHNS and SASEGT. CDR3 amino acids: CASSEMLGASYGYTF. In nucleotides, the CDR3 is TGTGCCAGCAGTGAAATGCTGGGGGCGTCCTATGGCTACACCTTC.

The chain joins TRBV19 to TRBJ2-1, with unresolved D. CDR3 length: 15 residues. Looked up from germline, CDR1 is LNHDA and CDR2 is SQIVND (reference sequence). V gave up 5 bases and J gave up 9 bases, with 20 bases separating them. The CDR3 DNA follows: TGTGCCAGTAGTCTCGGCTCTAGTAAGTGGAGTGAGCAGTTCTTC. Protein: CASSLGSSKWSEQFF.

This clone was found a few times. V gene TRBV29-1 combines with J gene TRBJ1-4, with 7 bases fitting TRBD1. Germline loops: CDR1 SQVTM, CDR2 ANQGSEA. V was clipped by 7 bases and J by 0 bases; unmatched bases: 5. There are 14 residues in the CDR3. The CDR3 DNA sequence: TGCAGCGCCGCCGACAGGGCAACTAATGAAAAACTGTTTTTT. Its protein is CSAADRATNEKLFF.

As DNA, the CDR3 is TGTGCCACCGAACAGAACACCGGGGAGCTGTTTTTT. The encoded protein is CATEQNTGELFF. The chain uses TRBV10-3 and TRBJ2-2; D call uncertain. Trimming removed 10 bases from V and 1 base from J, with 7 bases in between. Germline V lookup: CDR1 ENHRY, CDR2 SYGVKD. This CDR3 is 12 amino acids long.